The sequence of this TCR beta chain was determined in a study of OX40 agonist ivuxolimab in advanced cancers. Study-wide context: A male proportion of 82.7% was recorded, with mean age approximately 57 years and range about 20 to 79. Past anti-PD-1, anti-PD-L1 or anti-CTLA-4 therapy was accepted, and roughly 40% had received some.

The data were produced by immunoSEQ multiplex PCR, yet TCRdb's version contains in-frame clones alone and is incomplete. Found here are tens of thousands of clones, roughly 80% of them singletons; the top ten hold approximately 7%. CDR1 and CDR2 (germline): ENHRY, SYGVKD. The V and J ends lost 10 bases and 1 base, in that order; junction bases with no gene match: 7. CDR3 size: 13 residues. Study results and limitations: In a subset of nonresponders, normalized T-cell clonal expansion was also low.

On this clone: What it binds is not known.

The sequence was collected from an adult with an advanced solid tumor such as melanoma, head and neck, liver or kidney cancer. The chain joins TRBV10-3 to TRBJ2-7, with 7 bases fitting TRBD1. The sequencing here drew on CD4+ or CD8+ T cells sorted from blood, taken in a trial of the OX40 agonist ivuxolimab. The CDR3 DNA is TGTGCCACTGGGACAGCCCCTTCCTACGAGCAGTACTTC. Protein: CATGTAPSYEQYF.